This T cell receptor beta chain was sequenced in a study of CD8+ T cells in alopecia areata. RNA extraction and reverse transcription yielded cDNA as sequencing template. Sequencing was performed with immunoSEQ multiplex PCR; in TCRdb, only in-frame clones are kept and a portion is missing. The sample holds 200,000 or so clones, around two fifths seen once. Treatment given: oral pan-JAK inhibitor, 5-10 mg twice daily. The source is a human donor with alopecia areata. This sample comprised CD4+ T cells sorted from blood, obtained at roughly week 30, from a patient treated with tofacitinib.

In nucleotides, the CDR3 is TGTGCCAGCAGCCTGGGACATTTGAACACTGAAGCTTTCTTT. Translated, it gives CASSLGHLNTEAFF. The chain couples TRBV7-9 to TRBJ1-1; D possibly corresponds to TRBD1 (6 bases). Germline V CDR1 and CDR2: SEHNR, FQNEAQ (reference sequence). The germline V and J ends were trimmed by 5 bases and 0 bases, with 10 bases remaining between them. CDR3 length: 14 amino acids.